This TCR beta chain came from a study of blood T cell repertoires in COVID-19. Original analysis: Reference gene primer amplification yielded estimated nucleated cell counts. Libraries were prepared by immunoSEQ multiplex PCR; TCRdb keeps only in-frame clonotypes and omits some of them. The V and J calls and the clone size are those of that table, but D and trimming were determined from the DNA. The table shows about 300,000 clones, with approximately 84% occurring only once. Germline values: CDR1 SQVTM, CDR2 ANQGSEA. CDR3 length: 21 amino acids. With 2 bases clipped from V and 2 bases from J, the junction kept 20 bases outside the gene matches.

The rearrangement uses TRBV29-1 and TRBJ2-1; TRBD2 matches 11 bases. The sample was peripheral blood. The source is a human donor with COVID-19, enrolled during active disease. The donor label of this sample is uncertain. The CDR3: CSVESPLASGRIKGTYNEQFF. The CDR3 region has the DNA TGCAGCGTTGAAAGCCCCCTGGCTAGCGGGAGGATAAAGGGGACCTACAATGAGCAGTTCTTC.